Below, 20 T cell receptor beta chains from the same sample are listed, as sequenced in a study of T cells in localized non-small cell lung cancer. TCRdb's copy holds only in-frame clones and misses some; the assay was immunoSEQ multiplex PCR. Of around 50,000 clones in the sample, about 85% were seen once. The specimen comprised peripheral blood, sampled before any cancer treatment. These receptors were taken from a female donor over 55 with stage II squamous cell lung carcinoma.

This rearrangement joins TRBV6-6 to TRBJ1-1, with 7 bases aligning to TRBD1. Unmatched junction bases numbered 3, after V lost 2 bases and J lost 0 bases. Germline CDR1 MNHNY, CDR2 SVGAGI (reference sequence). This CDR3 spans 15 amino acids. CDR3 coding DNA: TGTGCCAGCAGTTACAGGGGACAGATGAACACTGAAGCTTTCTTT. Protein: CASSYRGQMNTEAFF.

The V and J genes are TRBV6-1 and TRBJ1-4, with 8 nucleotides matching TRBD1. The germline V gene encodes CDR1 MNHNS and CDR2 SASEGT. This CDR3 has 15 amino acids. The V and J ends lost 7 bases and 4 bases, in that order; junction bases with no gene match: 8. In DNA form, the CDR3 reads TGTGCCAGCACCCGTACAGGGGGTTTTAATGAAAAACTGTTTTTT. This sequence encodes CASTRTGGFNEKLFF.

This sequence joins TRBV30 and TRBJ2-3; a possible D gene is TRBD2 (7 bases). The CDR3 covers 14 residues. Germline CDR1 GTSNPN, CDR2 SVGIG (reference sequence). V shed 2 bases and J shed 5 bases, with 14 bases lying between them. This chain's CDR3 is CAWSRRGQGDTQYF. CDR3 DNA sequence: TGTGCCTGGAGTCGGCGGGGGCAGGGAGATACGCAGTATTTT.

The J gene is TRBJ1-1, the V gene TRBV14, with a tentative D call TRBD1 (6 bases). Trimming removed 4 bases from V and 6 bases from J, with 18 bases in between. CDR1 is SGHDN and CDR2 is FVKESK in the germline V gene. The CDR3 extends over 15 amino acids. The CDR3 spells CASSLPGRGRSEAFF. CDR3 bases: TGTGCCAGCAGCCTTCCGGGGCGGGGGCGGTCTGAAGCTTTCTTT.

This clone occurred once. The chain employs TRBV6-5 and TRBJ1-5; D ambiguous. The germline V gene encodes CDR1 MNHEY and CDR2 SVGAGI. The CDR3 has 13 residues. Between the trimmed V and J ends, which lost 0 bases and 7 bases, there was a span of 7 bases. CDR3 residues: CASSYSNFQPQHF. CDR3 sequence (DNA): TGTGCCAGCAGTTACTCGAATTTCCAGCCCCAGCATTTT.

The chain links TRBV9 to TRBJ2-7, with 8 bases aligning to TRBD2. After removal of 3 bases from V and 1 base from J, the junction contained 3 bases not matched to a gene. Germline assignment: CDR1 SGDLS and CDR2 YYNGEE. This CDR3 has 14 amino acids. CDR3 coding DNA: TGTGCCAGCAGCGAGGGCGGGAGGTCCTACGAGCAGTACTTC. Translated: CASSEGGRSYEQYF.

This chain uses TRBV27 with TRBJ1-2, with a possible D match to TRBD1 (5 bases). The CDR3 runs 13 residues. Looked up from germline, CDR1 is MNHEY and CDR2 is SMNVEV (reference sequence). The germline V and J ends were trimmed by 3 bases and 7 bases, with 12 bases remaining between them. CDR3: CASSFSGVPGYTF. In DNA form, the CDR3 reads TGTGCCAGCAGTTTCTCGGGGGTTCCTGGCTACACCTTC.

This clone was detected only once. The rearrangement joins TRBV7-9 to TRBJ1-5, with a weak D call TRBD1 (5 bases). The CDR3 spans 15 residues. Germline values: CDR1 SEHNR, CDR2 FQNEAQ (reference sequence). Trimming cost V 5 bases and J 4 bases, with 15 bases left between them. CDR3 DNA: TGTGCCAGCAGCCCCCCCGGGGCAGGGAATCAGCCCCAGCATTTT. Residues: CASSPPGAGNQPQHF.

The V call is TRBV14, the J call TRBJ2-2, with 8 bases matching TRBD1. The length of the CDR3 is 15 residues. The V and J ends lost 2 bases and 7 bases, in that order; junction bases with no gene match: 6. CDR1 SGHDN and CDR2 FVKESK come from the germline V gene. This CDR3 is CASSQLGQGGGELFF. The CDR3 DNA sequence: TGTGCCAGCAGCCAATTAGGACAGGGCGGCGGGGAGCTGTTTTTT. The variable domain in full, completed from reference TRBV14 and TRBJ2-2, reads EAGVTQFPSHSVIEKGQTVTLRCDPISGHDNLYWYRRVMGKEIKFLLHFVKESKQDESGMPNNRFLAERTGGTYSTLKVQPAELEDSGVYFCASSQLGQGGGELFFGEGSRLTVL.

This clone appeared a single time. V usage is TRBV4-2 and J usage is TRBJ2-1; 7 bases match TRBD1. Germline V gives CDR1 LGHNA, CDR2 YNFKEQ. The V segment lost 0 bases and the J segment 4 bases; nucleotides outside the gene matches: 9. The CDR3 contains 17 residues. The CDR3 protein is CASSQEDRVTGYNEQFF. The CDR3 bases are TGTGCCAGCAGCCAAGAAGACAGGGTAACCGGATACAATGAGCAGTTCTTC.

V usage is TRBV9 and J usage is TRBJ1-6; unclear D gene. V dropped 5 bases and J dropped 0 bases, with 15 bases sitting between them. This CDR3 comprises 17 residues. Germline assignment: CDR1 SGDLS and CDR2 YYNGEE. The CDR3 DNA sequence: TGTGCCAGCAGTACGACCCCGAGAAGCTCCTATAATTCACCCCTCCACTTT. It encodes CASSTTPRSSYNSPLHF.

This clone has just one count. V gene TRBV5-1 combines with J gene TRBJ2-5; 9 bases fit TRBD2. CDR3 length equals 17 residues. Germline-derived CDR1 and CDR2 are SGHRS and YFSETQ. Losses at the gene ends were 0 bases for V and 4 bases for J; bases not matched to a gene: 10. CDR3 bases: TGCGCCAGCAGCTTGGGGGGAGGACTAGCGTATAGAGAGACCCAGTACTTC. It yields the protein CASSLGGGLAYRETQYF.

The genes are TRBV12-5 and TRBJ2-7, with D unresolved. In germline, CDR1 is LGHNT, CDR2 FRNRAP. This CDR3 has 11 amino acids. V shed 0 bases and J shed 6 bases, with 3 bases lying between them. The CDR3 loop reads CASGLVGEQYF. The DNA for the CDR3 is TGTGCTAGTGGTTTGGTTGGCGAGCAGTACTTC.

V gene TRBV28 combines with J gene TRBJ1-6, with 8 bases fitting TRBD1. Germline-derived CDR1 and CDR2 are MDHEN and SYDVKM. The CDR3 totals 14 residues. V dropped 7 bases and J dropped 6; count of bases not matched to a gene: 5. The DNA for the CDR3 is TGTGCCAGCACCCCGGACAGGGTTAATTCACCCCTCCACTTT. Protein: CASTPDRVNSPLHF.

In nucleotides, the CDR3 is TGTGCCAGCAGTTACCGGGGGATCAGCAATCAGCCCCAGCATTTT. Translation gives CASSYRGISNQPQHF. The chain links TRBV6-5 to TRBJ1-5; possible D gene TRBD1, 5 bases. The CDR3 length is 15 residues. Per the germline V gene, CDR1 is MNHEY and CDR2 is SVGAGI. Between the trimmed V and J ends, which lost 2 bases and 1 base, there was a span of 9 bases.

Points on this clone: This sample includes further DNA sequences coding for the same CDR3. The chain combines TRBV6-5 with TRBJ1-3; D not certain. Trimming shortened V by 0 bases and J by 2 bases, and 11 bases separated the two germline ends. CDR1 MNHEY and CDR2 SVGAGI come from the germline V gene. This CDR3 has 16 amino acids. The CDR3 region is CASSYSARGTGNTIYF. CDR3 sequence (DNA): TGTGCCAGCAGTTACTCGGCTCGTGGGACTGGAAACACCATATATTTT.

J is TRBJ2-7 and V is TRBV6-6, with a weak D call TRBD1 (6 bases). The ends were cut back, 5 bases at V and 2 bases at J, with 10 bases in the middle. The CDR3 loop spans 13 amino acids. The germline V gene has CDR1 MNHNY and CDR2 SVGAGI (reference sequence). The CDR3 sequence is CASSNRDTYEQYF. CDR3 in DNA: TGTGCCAGCAGTAACAGGGACACCTACGAGCAGTACTTC.

This sequence joins TRBV6-6 and TRBJ2-5; 8 bases are shared with TRBD1. Trimming removed 6 bases from V and 5 bases from J; junction bases left unmatched: 5. Germline CDR1 reads MNHNY; CDR2 reads SVGAGI (reference sequence). The CDR3 runs 13 residues. The CDR3 DNA sequence: TGTGCCAGCAGGGCAGGGGGCTCGGAGACCCAGTACTTC. Protein product: CASRAGGSETQYF.

V is TRBV6-5 and J is TRBJ2-7; 9 bases align to TRBD2. Germline CDR1 is MNHEY and CDR2 is SVGAGI. Losses at the gene ends were 7 bases for V and 1 base for J; bases not matched to a gene: 5. The CDR3 is 14 residues long. CDR3 protein: CASTQAGGSYEQYF. The CDR3 DNA sequence: TGTGCCAGCACCCAAGCGGGGGGATCCTACGAGCAGTACTTC.

This clone was observed a single time. The chain carries TRBV4-1 and TRBJ1-1; TRBD1 is a possible D gene (5 bases). CDR1 and CDR2 (germline): MGHRA, YSYEKL. CDR3 length: 14 residues. V was pared by 4 bases and J by 0 bases, with 9 bases between. CDR3 protein: CASSLGQVNTEAFF. CDR3 nucleotide sequence: TGCGCCAGCAGCCTCGGACAAGTGAACACTGAAGCTTTCTTT.